Listed below are T cell receptor beta chains from one sample, sequenced in a study of cytomegalovirus exposure and HLA in healthy donors. Sequencing was performed with immunoSEQ multiplex PCR; in TCRdb, only in-frame clones are kept and a portion is missing. The repertoire has some 120,000 clones, roughly two thirds of them found once; the top ten carry roughly 1.6%. Sequencing was done on a sample of PBMCs. The source of these receptors is a man aged 25 to 40 in good health and CMV-seropositive. The CDR3 runs from the conserved cysteine through the conserved F or W. The order of the fields is D gene, clone size, CDR3 length, V gene, J gene, CDR3 protein, CDR3 DNA. The D gene is left open where the match is weak. The listing skips clone size in some rows; elsewhere it reads once, few, many or a size class.

NA,NA,14,TRBV7-8,TRBJ2-1,CASSLGGFWYEQFF,TGTGCCAGCAGCTTAGGCGGCTTCTGGTATGAGCAGTTCTTC
TRBD2,many,16,TRBV7-8,TRBJ2-7,CASTLRSGTLPYEQYF,TGTGCCAGCACCCTAAGGAGCGGGACCCTACCCTACGAGCAGTACTTC
TRBD2,once,15,TRBV6-5,TRBJ2-3,CASKRWEGGTDTQYF,TGTGCCAGCAAGCGGTGGGAGGGCGGCACAGATACGCAGTATTTT
TRBD1,NA,17,TRBV7-9,TRBJ2-7,CASSLGIGQGHLYEQYF,TGTGCCAGCAGCTTAGGTATCGGACAGGGACACCTCTACGAGCAGTACTTC
NA,NA,16,TRBV14,TRBJ1-1,CASSHPQGKTKKEAFF,TGTGCCAGCAGCCACCCGCAGGGGAAGACGAAAAAGGAGGCTTTCTTT
NA,NA,14,TRBV28,TRBJ2-2,CASSRQENTGELFF,TGTGCCAGCAGTAGACAGGAGAACACCGGGGAGCTGTTTTTT
TRBD2,few,17,TRBV7-6,TRBJ2-1,CASSLAEGGLDENEQFF,TGTGCCAGCAGCTTAGCGGAAGGAGGACTAGACGAAAATGAGCAGTTCTTC
TRBD2,few,17,TRBV5-3,TRBJ2-1,CARSLPKRESSYNEQFF,TGTGCCAGAAGCTTGCCCAAGCGGGAGAGCAGCTACAATGAGCAGTTCTTC
TRBD2,NA,17,TRBV4-2,TRBJ2-3,CASSQGSGRANTDTQYF,TGTGCCAGCAGCCAAGGAAGTGGGAGGGCCAACACAGATACGCAGTATTTT
NA,few,14,TRBV2,TRBJ1-5,CASSRVSGDQPQHF,TGTGCCAGCAGTCGGGTCTCCGGCGATCAGCCCCAGCATTTT
TRBD1,NA,14,TRBV5-1,TRBJ1-1,CASSKDRADTEAFF,TGCGCCAGCAGCAAGGACAGGGCCGACACTGAAGCTTTCTTT
NA,once,15,TRBV21-1,TRBJ2-7,CASSPWTGAAYEQYF,TGTGCCAGCAGCCCCTGGACAGGGGCCGCCTACGAGCAGTACTTC
NA,NA,15,TRBV28,TRBJ1-4,CASSFDGGTNEKLFF,TGTGCCAGCAGTTTCGATGGGGGGACTAATGAAAAACTGTTTTTT
TRBD2,NA,16,TRBV4-2,TRBJ2-7,CASSQEAKRGSYEQYF,TGTGCCAGCAGCCAAGAGGCCAAGCGGGGTTCCTACGAGCAGTACTTC
TRBD2,NA,14,TRBV6-5,TRBJ2-7,CASSYLTSGYEQYF,TGTGCCAGCAGTTACTTGACTAGCGGGTACGAGCAGTACTTC
TRBD2,few,16,TRBV7-2,TRBJ2-1,CASSLAWTSDYNEQFF,TGTGCCAGCAGCTTAGCGTGGACTAGCGATTACAATGAGCAGTTCTTC
TRBD1,NA,15,TRBV5-4,TRBJ2-4,CASSLGRHGTGIQYF,TGTGCCAGCAGCTTGGGTCGACACGGGACAGGCATTCAGTACTTC
TRBD1,NA,15,TRBV27,TRBJ1-5,CASRATGYSNQPQHF,TGTGCCAGCAGGGCGACAGGGTATAGCAATCAGCCCCAGCATTTT
NA,NA,13,TRBV6-5,TRBJ2-7,CASRTTPTYEQYF,TGTGCCAGTAGGACAACCCCGACCTACGAGCAGTACTTC
TRBD1,few,13,TRBV19,TRBJ1-3,CASSRQGSDTIYF,TGTGCCAGTAGTAGACAGGGCTCGGACACCATATATTTT
TRBD1,NA,14,TRBV5-1,TRBJ1-2,CASSLGTGGYGYTF,TGCGCCAGCAGCTTGGGGACAGGGGGCTATGGCTACACCTTC
TRBD2,once,20,TRBV5-1,TRBJ2-1,CASSLEPGLAGGGSYNEQFF,TGCGCCAGCAGCCTAGAACCGGGACTAGCGGGAGGGGGCTCCTACAATGAGCAGTTCTTC
TRBD2,NA,17,TRBV27,TRBJ2-1,CASSLPPLAGVVNEQFF,TGTGCCAGCAGTCTCCCACCACTAGCGGGAGTCGTAAATGAGCAGTTCTTC
TRBD1,few,19,TRBV5-4,TRBJ1-3,CASSLGQGHSPLSGNTIYF,TGTGCCAGCAGCCTGGGACAGGGACACTCTCCCCTCTCTGGAAACACCATATATTTT
NA,few,12,TRBV21-1,TRBJ2-5,CASSDPGKTQYF,TGTGCCAGCAGCGATCCGGGGAAGACCCAGTACTTC
TRBD2,NA,16,TRBV2,TRBJ2-5,CASIWGPSGSRETQYF,TGTGCCAGCATTTGGGGGCCTAGCGGGAGCAGAGAGACCCAGTACTTC
TRBD1,once,16,TRBV27,TRBJ1-5,CASSLAGTGGREPQHF,TGTGCCAGCAGTTTAGCCGGGACAGGGGGGAGGGAGCCCCAGCATTTT
TRBD1,NA,16,TRBV7-9,TRBJ1-2,CASSQAGQGAAYGYTF,TGTGCCAGCAGCCAAGCGGGACAGGGGGCGGCCTATGGCTACACCTTC
TRBD1,NA,16,TRBV4-1,TRBJ2-3,CASRTGLGLGTDTQYF,TGCGCCAGTAGGACAGGATTGGGGTTGGGCACAGATACGCAGTATTTT
NA,NA,13,TRBV2,TRBJ1-1,CASSEQGGTEAFF,TGTGCCAGCAGTGAACAGGGCGGCACTGAAGCTTTCTTT
TRBD1,NA,12,TRBV28,TRBJ2-7,CASGSYRGEQYF,TGTGCCTCAGGGTCATACAGGGGCGAGCAGTACTTC
NA,few,13,TRBV10-3,TRBJ1-1,CAISGQGYTEAFF,TGTGCCATCAGCGGTCAGGGGTACACTGAAGCTTTCTTT
NA,once,12,TRBV29-1,TRBJ2-3,CSVEDTRDTQYF,TGCAGCGTTGAAGATACTCGAGATACGCAGTATTTT
TRBD2,NA,16,TRBV27,TRBJ2-7,CASSFREGRASYEQYF,TGTGCCAGCAGCTTTAGGGAGGGGAGGGCTAGCTACGAGCAGTACTTC
NA,few,13,TRBV4-3,TRBJ2-7,CASSQRESYEQYF,TGCGCCAGCAGCCAAAGGGAGTCCTACGAGCAGTACTTC